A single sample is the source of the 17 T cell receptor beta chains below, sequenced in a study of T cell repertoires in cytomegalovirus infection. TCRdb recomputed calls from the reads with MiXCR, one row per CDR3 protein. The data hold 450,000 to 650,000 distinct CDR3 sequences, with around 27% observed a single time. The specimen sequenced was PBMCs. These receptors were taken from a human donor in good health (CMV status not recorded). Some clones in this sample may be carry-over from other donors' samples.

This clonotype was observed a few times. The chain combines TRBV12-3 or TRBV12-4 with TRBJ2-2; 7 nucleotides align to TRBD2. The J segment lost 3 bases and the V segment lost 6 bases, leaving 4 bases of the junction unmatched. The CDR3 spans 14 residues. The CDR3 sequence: CASSPSGYTGELFF. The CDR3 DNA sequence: TGTGCCAGCAGCCCTAGCGGCTACACCGGGGAGCTGTTTTTT.

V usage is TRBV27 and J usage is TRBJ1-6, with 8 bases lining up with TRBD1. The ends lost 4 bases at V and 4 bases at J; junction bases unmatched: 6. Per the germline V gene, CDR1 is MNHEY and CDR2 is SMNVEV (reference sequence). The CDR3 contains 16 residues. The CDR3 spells CASSYQDRVYNSPLHF. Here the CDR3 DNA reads TGTGCCAGCAGTTACCAGGACAGGGTTTATAATTCACCCCTCCACTTT.

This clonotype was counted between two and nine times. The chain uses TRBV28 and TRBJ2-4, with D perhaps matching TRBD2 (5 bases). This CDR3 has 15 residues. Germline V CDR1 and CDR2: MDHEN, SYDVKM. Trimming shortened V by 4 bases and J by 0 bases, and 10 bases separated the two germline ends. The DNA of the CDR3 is TGTGCCAGCAGTTCCAACGGGGTAGCCAAAAACATTCAGTACTTC. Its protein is CASSSNGVAKNIQYF.

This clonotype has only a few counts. The DNA of the CDR3 is TGTGCCAGTAGTATAGTCCACGGGGGAGCCAAAAACATTCAGTACTTC. Protein sequence: CASSIVHGGAKNIQYF. The J gene is TRBJ2-4, the V gene TRBV19; weak D call: TRBD2 (6 bases). V was clipped by 1 base and J by 0 bases, with 10 bases between them. CDR1 is LNHDA, CDR2 SQIVND, per germline (reference sequence). The CDR3 extends over 16 amino acids.

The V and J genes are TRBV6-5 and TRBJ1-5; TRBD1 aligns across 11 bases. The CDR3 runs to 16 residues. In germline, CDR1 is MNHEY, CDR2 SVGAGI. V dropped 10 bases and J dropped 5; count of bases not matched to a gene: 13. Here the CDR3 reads CATGGGTGGLDQPQHF. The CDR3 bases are TGTGCCACGGGGGGGGGGACAGGGGGATTAGATCAGCCCCAGCATTTT.

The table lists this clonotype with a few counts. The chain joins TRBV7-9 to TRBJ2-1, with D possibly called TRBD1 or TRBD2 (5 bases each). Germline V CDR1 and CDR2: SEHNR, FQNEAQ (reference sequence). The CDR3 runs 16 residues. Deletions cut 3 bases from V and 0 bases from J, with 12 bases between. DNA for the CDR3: TGTGCCAGCAGCTTGGCCGGGGCGGTCTCCTACAATGAGCAGTTCTTC. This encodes CASSLAGAVSYNEQFF.

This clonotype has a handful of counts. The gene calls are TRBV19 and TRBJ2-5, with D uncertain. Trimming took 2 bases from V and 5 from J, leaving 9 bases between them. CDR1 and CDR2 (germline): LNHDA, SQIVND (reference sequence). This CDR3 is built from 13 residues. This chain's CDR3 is CASSISYGETQYF. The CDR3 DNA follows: TGTGCCAGTAGTATAAGCTACGGTGAGACCCAGTACTTC.

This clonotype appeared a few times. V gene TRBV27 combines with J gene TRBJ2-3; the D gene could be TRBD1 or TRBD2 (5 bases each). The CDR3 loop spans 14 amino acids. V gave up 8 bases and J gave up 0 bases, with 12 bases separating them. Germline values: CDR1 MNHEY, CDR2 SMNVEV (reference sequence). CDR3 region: CASAGTGSTDTQYF. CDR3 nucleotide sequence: TGTGCCAGCGCCGGGACGGGGAGCACAGATACGCAGTATTTT.

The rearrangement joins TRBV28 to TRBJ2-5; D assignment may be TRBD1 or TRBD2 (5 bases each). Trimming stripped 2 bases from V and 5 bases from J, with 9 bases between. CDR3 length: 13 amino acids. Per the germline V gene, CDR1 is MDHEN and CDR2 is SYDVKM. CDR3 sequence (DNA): TGTGCCAGCAGTTTAATGGGGGAGGAGACCCAGTACTTC. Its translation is CASSLMGEETQYF.

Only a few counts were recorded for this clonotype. The CDR3 DNA reads as TGTGCCAGCAGTTTACAGAGTCCAGGGTTCTCAATATCAAGGGAAGCTTTCTTT. Its protein is CASSLQSPGFSISREAFF. This chain uses TRBV12-3 or TRBV12-4 with TRBJ1-1; TRBD1 might be the D (5 bases). The V and J ends lost 2 bases and 8 bases respectively, with 27 bases between them. The CDR3 loop spans 18 amino acids.

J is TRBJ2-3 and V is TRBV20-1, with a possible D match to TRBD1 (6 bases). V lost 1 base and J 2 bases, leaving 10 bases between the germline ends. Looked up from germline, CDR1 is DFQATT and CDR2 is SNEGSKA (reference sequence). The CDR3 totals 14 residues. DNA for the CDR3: TGCAGTGCTAGAGGGCAGGGGACCACAGATACGCAGTATTTT. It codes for CSARGQGTTDTQYF.

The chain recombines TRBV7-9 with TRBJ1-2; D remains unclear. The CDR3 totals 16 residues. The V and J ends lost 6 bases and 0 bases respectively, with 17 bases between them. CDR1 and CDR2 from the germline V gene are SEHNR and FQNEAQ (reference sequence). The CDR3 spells CASSLWEERANYGYTF. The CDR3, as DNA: TGTGCCAGCAGTCTTTGGGAGGAAAGAGCTAACTATGGCTACACCTTC.

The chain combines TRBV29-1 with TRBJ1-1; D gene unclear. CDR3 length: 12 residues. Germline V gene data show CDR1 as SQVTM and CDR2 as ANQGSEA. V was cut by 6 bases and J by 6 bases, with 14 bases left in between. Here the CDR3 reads CSVETQAAEAFF. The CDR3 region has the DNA TGCAGCGTGGAAACGCAAGCGGCTGAAGCTTTCTTT.

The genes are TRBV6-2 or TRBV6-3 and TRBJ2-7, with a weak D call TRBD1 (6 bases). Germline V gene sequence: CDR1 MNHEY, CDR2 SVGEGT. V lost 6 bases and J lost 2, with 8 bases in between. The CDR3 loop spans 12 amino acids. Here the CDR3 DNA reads TGTGCCAGCAGAACAGGGCCCTACGAGCAGTACGTC. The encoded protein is CASRTGPYEQYV.

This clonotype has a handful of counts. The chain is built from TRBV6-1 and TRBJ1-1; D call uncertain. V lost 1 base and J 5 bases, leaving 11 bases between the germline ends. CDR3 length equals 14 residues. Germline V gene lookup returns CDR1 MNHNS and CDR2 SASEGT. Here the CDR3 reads CASSEGSLQTEAFF. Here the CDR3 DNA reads TGTGCCAGCAGTGAAGGCAGTCTACAAACTGAAGCTTTCTTT.

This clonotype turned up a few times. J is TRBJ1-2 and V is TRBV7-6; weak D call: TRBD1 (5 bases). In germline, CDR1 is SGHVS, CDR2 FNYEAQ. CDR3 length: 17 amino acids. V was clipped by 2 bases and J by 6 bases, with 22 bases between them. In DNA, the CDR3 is TGTGCCAGCAGCTTACCCGCCCACTCCGGGGCGGGGGATGGCTACACCTTC. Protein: CASSLPAHSGAGDGYTF.

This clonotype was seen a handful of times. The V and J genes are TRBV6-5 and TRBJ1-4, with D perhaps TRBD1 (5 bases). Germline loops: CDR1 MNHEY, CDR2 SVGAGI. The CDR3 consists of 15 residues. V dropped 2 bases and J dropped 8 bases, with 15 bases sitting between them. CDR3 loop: CASSYGRARGEKLFF. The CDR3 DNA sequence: TGTGCCAGCAGTTACGGGAGGGCCCGGGGGGAAAAACTGTTTTTT.